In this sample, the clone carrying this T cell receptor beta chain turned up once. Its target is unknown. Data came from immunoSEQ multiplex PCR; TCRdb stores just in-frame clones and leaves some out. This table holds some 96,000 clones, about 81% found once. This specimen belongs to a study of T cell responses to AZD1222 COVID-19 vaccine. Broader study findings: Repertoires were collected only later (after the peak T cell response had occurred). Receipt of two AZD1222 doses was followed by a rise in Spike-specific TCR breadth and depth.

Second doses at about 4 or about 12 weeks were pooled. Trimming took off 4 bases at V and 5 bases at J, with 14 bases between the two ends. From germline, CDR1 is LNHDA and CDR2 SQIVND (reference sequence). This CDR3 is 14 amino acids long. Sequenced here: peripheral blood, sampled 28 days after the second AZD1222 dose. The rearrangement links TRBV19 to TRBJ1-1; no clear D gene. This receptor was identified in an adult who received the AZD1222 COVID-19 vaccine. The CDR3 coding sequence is TGTGCCAGTAGTACCACCCGATCCGGGACTGAAGCTTTCTTT. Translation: CASSTTRSGTEAFF. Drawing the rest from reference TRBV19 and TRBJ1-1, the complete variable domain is DGGITQSPKYLFRKEGQNVTLSCEQNLNHDAMYWYRQDPGQGLRLIYYSQIVNDFQKGDIAEGYSVSREKKESFPLTVTSAQKNPTAFYLCASSTTRSGTEAFFGQGTRLTVV.